Below, 19 T cell receptor beta chains from the same sample are listed, as sequenced in a study of blood T cell repertoires in COVID-19. Sequencing used immunoSEQ multiplex PCR; TCRdb keeps in-frame clones, though not all of them. The table includes approximately 140,000 clones, just over 85% detected once. The source material was peripheral blood. The receptors originated from a man between 65 and 80 years old with acute or convalescent COVID-19.

The chain carries TRBV4-1 and TRBJ2-3, with TRBD1 as a possible D gene (7 bases). V lost 1 base, J lost 7 bases, and 15 bases lay in between. Looked up from germline, CDR1 is MGHRA and CDR2 is YSYEKL. CDR3 length equals 15 residues. This CDR3 is CASSQAGGFRNTQYF. The CDR3, as DNA: TGCGCCAGCAGCCAAGCAGGGGGGTTTAGAAATACGCAGTATTTT.

V gene TRBV15 combines with J gene TRBJ2-1, with 12 positions matching TRBD2. CDR3 length: 16 amino acids. The germline CDR1 and CDR2 sequences are LNHNV and YYDKDF (reference sequence). Trimming at V came to 1 base and at J to 5 bases, leaving 3 bases not matched to a gene. The CDR3 bases are TGTGCCACCAGCAGAGTTCTAGCGGGAGGGAACAATGAGCAGTTCTTC. Its protein product is CATSRVLAGGNNEQFF.

V gene TRBV4-2 combines with J gene TRBJ2-1; 8 nucleotides agree with TRBD1. V gave up 4 bases and J gave up 2 bases; unmatched junction bases: 4. This CDR3 comprises 15 residues. Germline V lookup: CDR1 LGHNA, CDR2 YNFKEQ. The CDR3 DNA reads TGTGCCAGCAGCCTTGGACAGGGCACCTACAATGAGCAGTTCTTC. Its translation: CASSLGQGTYNEQFF.

This clone was detected only a few times. This sequence joins TRBV7-9 and TRBJ2-1; D ambiguous. The ends were cut back, 5 bases at V and 5 bases at J, with 10 bases in the middle. Germline V lookup: CDR1 SEHNR, CDR2 FQNEAQ (reference sequence). The CDR3 runs to 13 residues. CDR3 amino acids: CASSQVANNEQFF. The DNA for the CDR3 is TGTGCCAGCAGCCAGGTCGCAAACAATGAGCAGTTCTTC.

The chain employs TRBV7-2 and TRBJ2-1; the match to TRBD2 covers 8 bases. There are 19 residues in the CDR3. The V gene end was trimmed by 0 bases and the J gene end by 7 bases; junction bases not matched to a gene: 17. The germline V gene has CDR1 SGHTA and CDR2 FQGNSA. This CDR3 reads CASSLAGLAGTGRVNEQFF. The CDR3, as DNA: TGTGCCAGCAGCTTAGCCGGTCTAGCGGGTACAGGTAGGGTAAATGAGCAGTTCTTC.

This chain links TRBV23-1 with TRBJ2-1; 10 bases are shared with TRBD1. TRBV23-1 is annotated as an ORF whose role is uncertain. V dropped 0 bases and J dropped 0; count of bases not matched to a gene: 2. This CDR3 is built from 17 residues. CDR3 coding DNA: TGCGCCAGCAGTCAATCGACAGGGGGCTTCTCCTACAATGAGCAGTTCTTC. The encoded protein is CASSQSTGGFSYNEQFF.

This clone was picked up a small number of times. The chain links TRBV6-5 to TRBJ2-2; no firm D call. Germline V gene sequence: CDR1 MNHEY, CDR2 SVGAGI. V was cut by 5 bases and J by 3 bases, with 7 bases left in between. The CDR3 contains 13 residues. The CDR3 region has the DNA TGTGCCAGCAGTCCTCTTGACACCGGGGAGCTGTTTTTT. It is translated as CASSPLDTGELFF.

With respect to this clone: An end of the junction differs from the germline gene, which may be a read error. The CDR3, as DNA: TGTGCCAGCAGCGTAGCGGGAGGTCCGGATACGCAGTATTTT. Its translation is CASSVAGGPDTQYF. V is TRBV7-2 and J is TRBJ2-3; 10 bases align to TRBD2. Germline lookup yields CDR1 SGHTA and CDR2 FQGNSA. There are 14 residues in the CDR3.

This chain links TRBV4-2 with TRBJ2-1, with 14 nucleotides matching TRBD2. Germline V gives CDR1 LGHNA, CDR2 YNFKEQ. The CDR3 has 19 residues. The V and J ends lost 0 bases and 2 bases, in that order; junction bases with no gene match: 6. The CDR3 DNA sequence: TGTGCCAGCAGCCAAGATGCGGGACTAGCGGGAGTGACCTACAATGAGCAGTTCTTC. Its protein product is CASSQDAGLAGVTYNEQFF.

This clone was counted a single time. The chain uses TRBV6-1 and TRBJ1-2; 11 nucleotides match TRBD1. The trim removed 3 bases at V and 7 bases at J, leaving 4 bases unmatched. The CDR3 is made up of 14 amino acids. Germline V gene lookup returns CDR1 MNHNS and CDR2 SASEGT. The CDR3 loop reads CASSDSDRGPGYTF. For the CDR3, the DNA is TGTGCCAGCAGTGATTCGGACAGGGGGCCTGGCTACACCTTC.

This clone was recorded many times. The rearrangement links TRBV28 to TRBJ2-7, with TRBD2 matching 8 bases. Trimming removed 8 bases from V and 3 bases from J; junction bases left unmatched: 18. The germline gives CDR1 MDHEN, CDR2 SYDVKM. The CDR3 runs 17 residues. As DNA, the CDR3 is TGTGCCAGCGGATTCGGGTGGCTTAGCGGGACCAGCTACGAGCAGTACTTC. Translating gives CASGFGWLSGTSYEQYF. Using reference TRBV28 and TRBJ2-7 for the parts outside the CDR3, the full variable domain is DVKVTQSSRYLVKRTGEKVFLECVQDMDHENMFWYRQDPGLGLRLIYFSYDVKMKEKGDIPEGYSVSREKKERFSLILESASTNQTSMYLCASGFGWLSGTSYEQYFGPGTRLTVT.

The gene calls are TRBV5-1 and TRBJ2-1; 7 positions agree with TRBD1. Germline V gene lookup returns CDR1 SGHRS and CDR2 YFSETQ. The junction had 13 bases not matched to a gene; V was cut back by 4 bases and J by 3 bases. The CDR3 consists of 17 residues. The chain's CDR3 is CASSKILTGQNYNEQFF. CDR3 coding DNA: TGCGCCAGCAGCAAAATCCTGACAGGGCAGAACTACAATGAGCAGTTCTTC.

The chain is built from TRBV3-1 (or the pseudogene TRBV3-2) and TRBJ2-2; unclear D gene. V shed 1 base and J shed 8 bases, with 11 bases lying between them. The CDR3 has 14 residues. CDR1 and CDR2 from the germline V gene are LGHDT and YNNKEL (reference sequence). The CDR3 coding sequence is TGTGCCAGCAGCCAAGGCGGCCCAAGGGGGGAGCTGTTTTTT. This gives the protein CASSQGGPRGELFF.

This clone was observed once. The rearrangement links TRBV11-2 to TRBJ2-1; D is possibly TRBD2 (5 bases). Germline CDR1 reads SGHAT; CDR2 reads FQNNGV. The length of the CDR3 is 12 residues. Trimming stripped 5 bases from V and 12 bases from J, with 14 bases between. The CDR3: CASSTSLGGQFF. CDR3 nucleotides: TGTGCCAGCAGCACTTCTCTCGGAGGGCAGTTCTTC.

The chain joins TRBV29-1 to TRBJ2-7; TRBD2 might be the D (6 bases). The length of the CDR3 is 13 residues. In germline, CDR1 is SQVTM, CDR2 ANQGSEA. Trimming took off 1 base at V and 7 bases at J, with 14 bases between the two ends. The CDR3 DNA follows: TGCAGCGTTGAAGGGCAGGGACTCCTGGAGCAGTACTTC. This encodes CSVEGQGLLEQYF.

This clone occurred a few times. This sequence joins TRBV3-1 (or the pseudogene TRBV3-2) and TRBJ2-3, with no clear D. The CDR3 length is 17 residues. Germline lookup yields CDR1 LGHDT and CDR2 YNNKEL (reference sequence). V lost 4 bases to trimming and J lost 0 bases, with 17 bases between them. In DNA, the CDR3 is TGTGCCAGCAGCCTCTCGACTGTCCACCCTAGCACAGATACGCAGTATTTT. Protein sequence: CASSLSTVHPSTDTQYF.

The count of this clone is one. The V call is TRBV6-6, the J call TRBJ1-2, with unresolved D. CDR1 is MNHNY, CDR2 SVGAGI, per germline (reference sequence). Trimming left V 8 bases short and J 2 bases short, with 6 bases between. This CDR3 has 11 amino acids. This chain's CDR3 is CASVANYGYTF. The DNA of the CDR3 is TGTGCCAGCGTGGCAAACTATGGCTACACCTTC.

This rearrangement joins TRBV11-1 to TRBJ2-1; D might be TRBD2 (5 bases). The CDR3 is 14 residues long. In germline, CDR1 is SGHAT, CDR2 FQDESV (reference sequence). The ends were cut back, 5 bases at V and 3 bases at J, with 11 bases in the middle. The CDR3 DNA follows: TGTGCCAGCAGCAGGCTAGCCGGCTACAATGAGCAGTTCTTC. This sequence encodes CASSRLAGYNEQFF. Variable domain in full (rest from reference TRBV11-1 and TRBJ2-1): EAEVAQSPRYKITEKSQAVAFWCDPISGHATLYWYRQILGQGPELLVQFQDESVVDDSQLPKDRFSAERLKGVDSTLKIQPAELGDSAMYLCASSRLAGYNEQFFGPGTRLTVL.

This clone was recorded once. V gene TRBV20-1 combines with J gene TRBJ1-5; 7 positions agree with TRBD1. Trimming at V came to 3 bases and at J to 0 bases, leaving 2 bases not matched to a gene. The CDR3 sequence is 14 residues long. Per the germline V gene, CDR1 is DFQATT and CDR2 is SNEGSKA (reference sequence). CDR3 coding DNA: TGCAGTGCTAGTACAGGGGATAGCAATCAGCCCCAGCATTTT. Translation gives CSASTGDSNQPQHF.